This T cell receptor (beta chain) was retrieved from a study of neurological immune-mediated disorders. TCRdb redid the calling of the 5' RACE reads with MiXCR, one entry per CDR3 protein. The sample records around 15,000 distinct CDR3 sequences, roughly 15% being singletons. The table lists this clonotype with many counts. The CDR3 totals 11 residues. V was pared by 9 bases and J by 10 bases, with 8 bases of the junction left unmatched. Germline loops: CDR1 MNHEY, CDR2 SMNVEV (reference sequence). The chain employs TRBV27 and TRBJ1-1, with 7 bases identical to TRBD1. The origin of this receptor is a man in his sixties with HTLV-1-associated myelopathy (HAM/TSP). Sequenced material: PBMCs. The CDR3, as DNA: TGTGCCAGTCAGGGGGGTGAAGTAGCTTTCTTT. Protein product: CASQGGEVAFF.